The T cell receptor beta chain described here comes from a study of T cells in localized non-small cell lung cancer. Overall study results and limits: The study detected a median around 61 of the top 100 tumor clones in adjacent lung. Higher blood T cell density went with longer overall survival. Sequencing covered just one tumor region, so heterogeneity cannot be ruled out. Clonality of T cells reached its maximum in uninvolved adjacent lung, surpassing tumor.

With regard to this clone: The antigen is not known.

Measured with immunoSEQ multiplex PCR; TCRdb has only the in-frame clones, and not every one. The data hold 100,000 or so clones, with roughly 93% observed a single time. The trim removed 7 bases at V and 2 bases at J, leaving 7 bases unmatched. Germline CDR1 MNHNS, CDR2 SASEGT. The CDR3 consists of 14 residues. This specimen was PBMCs, taken before any cancer treatment. The clonotype comes from a woman aged 40-70 years with stage II squamous cell lung carcinoma. This chain joins TRBV6-1 and TRBJ2-7; 8 nucleotides agree with TRBD1. Written as DNA, the CDR3 is TGTGCCAGCACCTTGGGACAGGCAACCTACGAGCAGTACTTC. This gives the protein CASTLGQATYEQYF.